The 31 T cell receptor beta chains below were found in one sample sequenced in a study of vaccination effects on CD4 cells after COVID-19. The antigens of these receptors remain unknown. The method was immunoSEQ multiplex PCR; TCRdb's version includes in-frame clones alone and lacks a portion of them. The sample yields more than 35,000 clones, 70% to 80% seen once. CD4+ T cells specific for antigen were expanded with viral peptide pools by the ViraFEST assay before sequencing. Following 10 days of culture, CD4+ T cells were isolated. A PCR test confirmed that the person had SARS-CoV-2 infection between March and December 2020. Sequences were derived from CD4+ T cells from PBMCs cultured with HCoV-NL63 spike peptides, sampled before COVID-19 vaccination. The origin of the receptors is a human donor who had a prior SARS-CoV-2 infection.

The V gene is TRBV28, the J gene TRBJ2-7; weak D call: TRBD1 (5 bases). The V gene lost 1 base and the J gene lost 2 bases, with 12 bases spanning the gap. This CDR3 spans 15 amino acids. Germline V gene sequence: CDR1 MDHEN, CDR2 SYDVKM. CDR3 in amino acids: CASSLSGAGAYEQYF. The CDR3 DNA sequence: TGTGCCAGCAGTTTATCTGGGGCAGGAGCCTACGAGCAGTACTTC. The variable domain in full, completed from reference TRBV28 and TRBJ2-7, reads DVKVTQSSRYLVKRTGEKVFLECVQDMDHENMFWYRQDPGLGLRLIYFSYDVKMKEKGDIPEGYSVSREKKERFSLILESASTNQTSMYLCASSLSGAGAYEQYFGPGTRLTVT.

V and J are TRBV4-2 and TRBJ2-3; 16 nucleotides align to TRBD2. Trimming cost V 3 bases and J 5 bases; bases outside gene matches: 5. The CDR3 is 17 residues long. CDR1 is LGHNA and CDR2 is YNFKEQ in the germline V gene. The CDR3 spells CASSHPGLAGGRDTQYF. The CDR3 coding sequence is TGTGCCAGCAGCCATCCGGGACTAGCGGGGGGGCGAGATACGCAGTATTTT.

CDR3 in amino acids: CASSVSYYEQYF. In DNA, the CDR3 is TGTGCCAGCAGTGTGTCTTACTACGAGCAGTACTTC. The chain employs TRBV2 and TRBJ2-7; D is uncertain. Deletions cut 4 bases from V and 3 bases from J, with 7 bases between. Germline V gene lookup returns CDR1 SNHLY and CDR2 FYNNEI. The CDR3 has 12 amino acids.

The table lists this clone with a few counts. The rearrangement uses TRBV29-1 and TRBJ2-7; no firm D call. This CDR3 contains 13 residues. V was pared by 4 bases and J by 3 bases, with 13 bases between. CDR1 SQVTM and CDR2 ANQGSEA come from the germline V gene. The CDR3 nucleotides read TGCAGCGTTGCTGGCAGGACCGGCTACGAGCAGTACTTC. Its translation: CSVAGRTGYEQYF.

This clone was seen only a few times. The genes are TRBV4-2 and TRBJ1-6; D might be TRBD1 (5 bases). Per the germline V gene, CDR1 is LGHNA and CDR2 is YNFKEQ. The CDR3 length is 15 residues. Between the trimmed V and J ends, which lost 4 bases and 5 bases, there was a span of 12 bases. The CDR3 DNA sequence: TGTGCCAGCAGCCGGGGCTCCAGGGATAATTCACCCCTCCACTTT. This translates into CASSRGSRDNSPLHF.

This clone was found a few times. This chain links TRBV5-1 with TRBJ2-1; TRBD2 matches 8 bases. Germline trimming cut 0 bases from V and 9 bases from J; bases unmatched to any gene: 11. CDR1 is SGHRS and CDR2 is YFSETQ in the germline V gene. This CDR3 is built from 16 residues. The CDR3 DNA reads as TGCGCCAGCAGCTTGGCCCCGGGACTAGGGCGAAGTGAGCAGTTCTTC. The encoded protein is CASSLAPGLGRSEQFF.

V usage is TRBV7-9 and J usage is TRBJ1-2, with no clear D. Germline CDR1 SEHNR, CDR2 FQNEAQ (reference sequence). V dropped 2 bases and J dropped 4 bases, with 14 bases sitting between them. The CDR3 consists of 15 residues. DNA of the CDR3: TGTGCCAGCAGCTTAACGGGCTCGGAGGGCTATGGCTACACCTTC. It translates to CASSLTGSEGYGYTF.

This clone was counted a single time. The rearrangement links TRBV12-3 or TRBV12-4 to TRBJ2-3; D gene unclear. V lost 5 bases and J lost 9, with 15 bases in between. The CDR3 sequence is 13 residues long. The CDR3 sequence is CASSRTVIVTQYF. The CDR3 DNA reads TGTGCCAGCAGTCGGACCGTCATCGTCACGCAGTATTTT.

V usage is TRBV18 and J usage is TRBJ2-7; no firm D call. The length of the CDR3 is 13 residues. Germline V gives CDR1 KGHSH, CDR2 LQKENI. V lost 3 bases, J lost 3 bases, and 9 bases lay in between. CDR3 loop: CASSPPGVYEQYF. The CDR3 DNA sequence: TGTGCCAGCTCACCCCCTGGAGTCTACGAGCAGTACTTC.

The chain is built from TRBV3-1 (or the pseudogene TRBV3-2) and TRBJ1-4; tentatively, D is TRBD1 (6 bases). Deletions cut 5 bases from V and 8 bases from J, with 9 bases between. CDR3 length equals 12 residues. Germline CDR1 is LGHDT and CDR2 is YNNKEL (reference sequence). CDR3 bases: TGTGCCAGCAGCATAGACAGGGAAAAACTGTTTTTT. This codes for CASSIDREKLFF.

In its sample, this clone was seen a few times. CDR3: CASSLAHTSGAGELFF. CDR3 DNA sequence: TGTGCCAGCAGCTTAGCGCATACTAGCGGCGCCGGGGAGCTGTTTTTT. The genes are TRBV7-2 and TRBJ2-2; 8 positions agree with TRBD2. J lost 6 bases, V lost 0 bases, and 6 bases had no gene match. This CDR3 spans 16 amino acids. Per the germline V gene, CDR1 is SGHTA and CDR2 is FQGNSA. The whole variable domain, filled in from reference TRBV7-2 and TRBJ2-2, reads GAGVSQSPSNKVTEKGKDVELRCDPISGHTALYWYRQSLGQGLEFLIYFQGNSAPDKSGLPSDRFSAERTGGSVSTLTIQRTQQEDSAVYLCASSLAHTSGAGELFFGEGSRLTVL.

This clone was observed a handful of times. CDR3 coding DNA: TGTGCCAGCAGCCAAGATCGGCACACCTACGAGCAGTACTTC. It codes for CASSQDRHTYEQYF. The V call is TRBV3-1 (or the pseudogene TRBV3-2), the J call TRBJ2-7; D is uncertain. Trimming stripped 0 bases from V and 2 bases from J, with 8 bases between. Germline-derived CDR1 and CDR2 are LGHDT and YNNKEL (reference sequence). The CDR3 totals 14 residues.

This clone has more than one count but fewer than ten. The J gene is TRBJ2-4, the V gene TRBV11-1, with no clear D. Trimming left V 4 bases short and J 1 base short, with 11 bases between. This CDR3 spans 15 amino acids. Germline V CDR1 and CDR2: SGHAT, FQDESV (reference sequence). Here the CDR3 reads CASSSPGSAKNIQYF. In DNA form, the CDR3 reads TGTGCCAGCAGCTCCCCCGGTTCGGCCAAAAACATTCAGTACTTC.

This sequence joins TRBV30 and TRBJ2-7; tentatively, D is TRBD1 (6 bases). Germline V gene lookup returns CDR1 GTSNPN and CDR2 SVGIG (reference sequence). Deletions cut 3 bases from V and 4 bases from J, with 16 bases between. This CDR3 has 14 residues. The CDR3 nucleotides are TGTGCCTGGAGACTTGGGCAGGGGAAATACGAGCAGTACTTC. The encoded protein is CAWRLGQGKYEQYF.

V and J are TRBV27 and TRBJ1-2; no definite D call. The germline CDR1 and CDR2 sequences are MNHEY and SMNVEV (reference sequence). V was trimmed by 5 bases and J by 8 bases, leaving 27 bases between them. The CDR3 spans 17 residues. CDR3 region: CASSQQTPGPRLLGYTF. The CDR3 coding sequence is TGTGCCAGCAGTCAGCAAACGCCGGGCCCGCGATTGTTAGGCTACACCTTC.

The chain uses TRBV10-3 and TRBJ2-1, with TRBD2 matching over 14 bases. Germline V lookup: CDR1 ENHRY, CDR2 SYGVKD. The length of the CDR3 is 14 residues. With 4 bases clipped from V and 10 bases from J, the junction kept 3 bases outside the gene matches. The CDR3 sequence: CAISGGTSGGEQFF. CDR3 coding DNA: TGTGCCATCAGTGGCGGGACTAGCGGGGGAGAGCAGTTCTTC.

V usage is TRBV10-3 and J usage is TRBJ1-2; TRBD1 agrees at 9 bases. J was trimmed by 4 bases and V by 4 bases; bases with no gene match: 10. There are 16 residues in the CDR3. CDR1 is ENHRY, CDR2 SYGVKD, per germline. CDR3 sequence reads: CAISGQGTGRTYGYTF. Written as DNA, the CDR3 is TGTGCCATCAGTGGCCAAGGGACAGGGAGGACCTATGGCTACACCTTC.

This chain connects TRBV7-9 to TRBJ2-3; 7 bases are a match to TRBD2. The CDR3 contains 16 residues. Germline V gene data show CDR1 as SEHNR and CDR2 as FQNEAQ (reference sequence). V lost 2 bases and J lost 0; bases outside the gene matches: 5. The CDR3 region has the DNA TGTGCCAGCAGCTTATGGGCTAGCGGTAGCACAGATACGCAGTATTTT. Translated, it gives CASSLWASGSTDTQYF.

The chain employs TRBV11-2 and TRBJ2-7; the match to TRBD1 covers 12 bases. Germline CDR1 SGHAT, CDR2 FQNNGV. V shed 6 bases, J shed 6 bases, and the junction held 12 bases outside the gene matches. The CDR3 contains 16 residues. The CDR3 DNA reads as TGTGCCAGCAGAAAACCCGGGACAGGGGGCTCCCCCGAGCAGTACTTC. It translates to CASRKPGTGGSPEQYF.

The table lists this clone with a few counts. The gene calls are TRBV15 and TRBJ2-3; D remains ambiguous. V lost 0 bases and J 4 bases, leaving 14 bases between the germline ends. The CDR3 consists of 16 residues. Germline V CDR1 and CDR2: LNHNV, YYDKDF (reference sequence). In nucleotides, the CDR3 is TGTGCCACCAGCAGAGACGTTGGTAGCCGGTCAGATACGCAGTATTTT. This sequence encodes CATSRDVGSRSDTQYF.

The CDR3 loop is CASSYDSNYGYTF. CDR3 DNA: TGTGCCAGCAGCTACGACAGCAACTATGGCTACACCTTC. The chain links TRBV27 to TRBJ1-2; TRBD1 might be the D (5 bases). The V end lost 6 bases, the J end lost 2 bases, and 10 bases lay between the germline ends. Germline lookup yields CDR1 MNHEY and CDR2 SMNVEV (reference sequence). There are 13 residues in the CDR3.

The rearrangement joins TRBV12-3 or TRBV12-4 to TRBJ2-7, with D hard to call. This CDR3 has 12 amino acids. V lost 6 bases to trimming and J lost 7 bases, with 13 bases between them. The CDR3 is CASSPRGWEQYF. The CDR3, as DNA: TGTGCCAGCAGCCCCCGAGGATGGGAGCAGTACTTC.

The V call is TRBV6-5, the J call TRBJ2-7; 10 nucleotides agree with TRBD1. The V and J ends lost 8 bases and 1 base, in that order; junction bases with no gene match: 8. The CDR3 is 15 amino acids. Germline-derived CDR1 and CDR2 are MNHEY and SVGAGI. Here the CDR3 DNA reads TGTGCCAGCGTTCGCGCGGGACAGGGGTCCTACGAGCAGTACTTC. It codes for CASVRAGQGSYEQYF.

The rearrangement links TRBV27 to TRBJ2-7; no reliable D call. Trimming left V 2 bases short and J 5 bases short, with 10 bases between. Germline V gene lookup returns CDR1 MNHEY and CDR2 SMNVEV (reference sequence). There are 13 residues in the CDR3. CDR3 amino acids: CASSLKAGHEQYF. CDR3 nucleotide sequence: TGTGCCAGCAGTTTAAAAGCAGGCCACGAGCAGTACTTC.

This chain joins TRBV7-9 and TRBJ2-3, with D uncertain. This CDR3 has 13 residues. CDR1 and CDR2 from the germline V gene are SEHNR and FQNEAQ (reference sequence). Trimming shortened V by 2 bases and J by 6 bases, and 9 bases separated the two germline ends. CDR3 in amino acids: CASSLFGADTQYF. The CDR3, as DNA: TGTGCCAGCAGCTTATTTGGAGCGGATACGCAGTATTTT.

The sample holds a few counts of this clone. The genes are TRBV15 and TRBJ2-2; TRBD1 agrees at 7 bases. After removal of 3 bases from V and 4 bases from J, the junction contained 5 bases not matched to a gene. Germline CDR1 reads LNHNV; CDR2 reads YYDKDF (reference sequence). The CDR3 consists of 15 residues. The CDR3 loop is CATSSEGAGTGELFF. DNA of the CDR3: TGTGCCACCAGCAGTGAGGGGGCCGGCACCGGGGAGCTGTTTTTT. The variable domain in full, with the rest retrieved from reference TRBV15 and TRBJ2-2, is DAMVIQNPRYQVTQFGKPVTLSCSQTLNHNVMYWYQQKSSQAPKLLFHYYDKDFNNEADTPDNFQSRRPNTSFCFLDIRSPGLGDTAMYLCATSSEGAGTGELFFGEGSRLTVL.

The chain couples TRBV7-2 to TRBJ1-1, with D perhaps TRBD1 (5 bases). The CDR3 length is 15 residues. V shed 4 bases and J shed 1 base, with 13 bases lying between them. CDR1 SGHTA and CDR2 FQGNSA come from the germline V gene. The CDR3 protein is CASSYGRVGNTEAFF. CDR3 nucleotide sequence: TGTGCCAGCAGCTACGGCAGGGTAGGGAACACTGAAGCTTTCTTT.

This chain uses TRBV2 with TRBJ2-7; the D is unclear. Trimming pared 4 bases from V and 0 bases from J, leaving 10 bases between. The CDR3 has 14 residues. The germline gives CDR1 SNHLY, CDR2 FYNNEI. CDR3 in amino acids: CASSASAYSYEQYF. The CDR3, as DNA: TGTGCCAGCAGTGCGTCGGCTTACTCCTACGAGCAGTACTTC.

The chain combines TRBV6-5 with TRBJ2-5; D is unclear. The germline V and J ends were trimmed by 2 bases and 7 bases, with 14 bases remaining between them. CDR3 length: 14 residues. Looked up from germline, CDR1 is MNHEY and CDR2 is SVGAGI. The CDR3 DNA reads TGTGCCAGCAGTTACGGCGTGGGTTCGGGGACCCAGTACTTC. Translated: CASSYGVGSGTQYF.

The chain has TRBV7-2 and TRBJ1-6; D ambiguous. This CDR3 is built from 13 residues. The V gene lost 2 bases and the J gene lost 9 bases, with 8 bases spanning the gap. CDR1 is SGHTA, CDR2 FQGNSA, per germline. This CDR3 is CASSLNKVSPLHF. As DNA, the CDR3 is TGTGCCAGCAGCTTAAACAAGGTTTCACCCCTCCACTTT.

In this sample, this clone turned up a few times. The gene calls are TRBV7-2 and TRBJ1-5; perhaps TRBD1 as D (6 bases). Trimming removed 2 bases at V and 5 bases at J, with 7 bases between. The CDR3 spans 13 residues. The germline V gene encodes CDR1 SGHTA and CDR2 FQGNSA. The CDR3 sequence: CASSLNRDQPQHF. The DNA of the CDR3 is TGTGCCAGCAGCTTAAACAGGGATCAGCCCCAGCATTTT.